The rows below give T cell receptor beta chains drawn from one sample of a study of cytomegalovirus exposure and HLA in healthy donors. Measured with immunoSEQ multiplex PCR; TCRdb has only the in-frame clones, and not every one. This sample has 95,000 to 100,000 clones, with approximately 89% found just once. Sequencing was done on a sample of PBMCs. The receptors were sampled from a man aged 25-40 years in good health and CMV-seronegative. Both conserved end residues are part of each CDR3. A D gene is named only where the DNA matches it firmly. Only some rows state a clone size, as once, few, many or a class for expanded clones.

.	TRBV6-6	.	TRBJ1-6	TGTGCCAGCGATCCGGCACTCGGGTCACCCCTCCACTTT	CASDPALGSPLHF
.	TRBV5-1	TRBD1	TRBJ2-3	TGCGCCAGCATCGCCGGGACAGGGGTACAAGATACGCAGTATTTT	CASIAGTGVQDTQYF
.	TRBV6-5	TRBD1	TRBJ2-7	TGTGCCAGCAGGAGAGGGACAGCAAGCTCCTACGAGCAGTACTTC	CASRRGTASSYEQYF
.	TRBV28	TRBD1	TRBJ1-2	TGTGCCACCAGGACAGGAATAAATTATGGCTACACCTTC	CATRTGINYGYTF
.	TRBV5-1	TRBD2	TRBJ2-7	TGCGCCAGCAGCCCTATGAGAGCGGGGGGCCTGGACGAGCAGTACTTC	CASSPMRAGGLDEQYF
.	TRBV28	TRBD1	TRBJ2-5	TGTGCCAGCAGTTTGGGACAGCTAGAGACCCAGTACTTC	CASSLGQLETQYF
.	TRBV28	.	TRBJ2-3	TGTGCCAGCAGTTTATTTAATTCGGGATTAAGGCGGGGTAGCACAGATACGCAGTATTTT	CASSLFNSGLRRGSTDTQYF
few	TRBV14	.	TRBJ1-1	TGTGCCAGCAGCCAACCTAGGACAGTGGGCACTGAAGCTTTCTTT	CASSQPRTVGTEAFF
.	TRBV6-1	TRBD1	TRBJ1-5	TGTGCTGAAGGACAGGGGGCATCTCAGCCCCAGCATTTT	CAEGQGASQPQHF
.	TRBV18	TRBD1	TRBJ2-2	TGTGCCAGCTCACGGAGCTTGCAGGGGGTAATTACCAACACCGGGGAGCTGTTTTTT	CASSRSLQGVITNTGELFF
few	TRBV25-1	.	TRBJ2-5	TGTGCCAGCAGCGTAAACGAGTACCAAGAGACCCAGTACTTC	CASSVNEYQETQYF
.	TRBV7-9	.	TRBJ2-6	TGTGCCAGCAGCTTAGAGGGCAGGGCTGGGGCCAACGTCCTGACTTTC	CASSLEGRAGANVLTF
.	TRBV7-9	TRBD1	TRBJ1-1	TGTGCCAGCAGCAGGGGACAGTTCGCTACCACTGAAGCTTTCTTT	CASSRGQFATTEAFF
.	TRBV19	.	TRBJ2-7	TGTGCCAGTAGTATGGGCAGGGCCTACGAGCAGTACTTC	CASSMGRAYEQYF
.	TRBV7-8	TRBD1	TRBJ1-2	TGTGCCAGCAGCCTCAGACAGGGCGATGGCTACACCTTC	CASSLRQGDGYTF
.	TRBV5-6	.	TRBJ1-1	TGTGCCAGCAGCTTGGGGAGCGGGAACACTGAAGCTTTCTTT	CASSLGSGNTEAFF
.	TRBV9	TRBD2	TRBJ2-3	TGTGCCAGCAGCTTTAGCGGGGGGAGCACAGATACGCAGTATTTT	CASSFSGGSTDTQYF
.	TRBV9	TRBD2	TRBJ2-1	TGTGCCAGCAGCGAGGGACTAGCGGGAGCTGCCCCCTACAATGAGCAGTTCTTC	CASSEGLAGAAPYNEQFF
.	TRBV2	TRBD1	TRBJ1-5	TGTGCCAGCAATGATAAGACAGGGGTTGAGCAGCCCCAGCATTTT	CASNDKTGVEQPQHF
.	TRBV29-1	.	TRBJ1-2	TGCAGCGTTGAGGTCCAGACATATGGCTACACCTTC	CSVEVQTYGYTF
.	TRBV7-9	TRBD2	TRBJ2-7	TGTGCCAGCAGCTTCCCCGGACTAGCGGGGGGCGTTCTCTTCTACGAGCAGTACTTC	CASSFPGLAGGVLFYEQYF
.	TRBV5-4	TRBD2	TRBJ2-1	TGTGCCAGCAGCCCTCAGCGGGGCTACAATGAGCAGTTCTTC	CASSPQRGYNEQFF
.	TRBV6-6	.	TRBJ2-3	TGTGCCAGCGGGGGGGGCAGCCCCACAGATACGCAGTATTTT	CASGGGSPTDTQYF
once	TRBV30	.	TRBJ1-5	TGTGCCTGGAGTGTACGCCGGAATCAGCCCCAGCATTTT	CAWSVRRNQPQHF
.	TRBV5-4	TRBD1	TRBJ1-1	TGTGCCAGCAGCCCTGGGACAGGGGGTATCACTGAAGCTTTCTTT	CASSPGTGGITEAFF
.	TRBV28	.	TRBJ2-1	TGTGCCAGCAGTTTAGAAGGGGGGGCCGCCTACAATGAGCAGTTCTTC	CASSLEGGAAYNEQFF
.	TRBV28	TRBD2	TRBJ2-2	TGTGCCAGCAGACCGCGGGGACTAGCGGGAGGGCCGATAACCGGGGAGCTGTTTTTT	CASRPRGLAGGPITGELFF
once	TRBV5-1	TRBD1	TRBJ1-1	TGCGCCAGCAGCTGGGACCGGACAGGGAAATCGAACACTGAAGCTTTCTTT	CASSWDRTGKSNTEAFF
.	TRBV28	.	TRBJ1-3	TGTGCCAGCAGTTTCCGGGGAGGTGGAAACACCATATATTTT	CASSFRGGGNTIYF
.	TRBV5-4	.	TRBJ1-2	TGTGCCAGTAGCTCTCAAATGGACAGCACCCGATATGGCTACACCTTC	CASSSQMDSTRYGYTF
.	TRBV28	.	TRBJ2-7	TGTGCCAGCGGACCAGCGGGCTACGAGCAGTACTTC	CASGPAGYEQYF
.	TRBV19	.	TRBJ1-1	TGTGCCAGTCGGATCCAGGGAAACACTGAAGCTTTCTTT	CASRIQGNTEAFF
.	TRBV9	TRBD2	TRBJ2-3	TGTGCCAGCAGCGGGGAGGGACTAGCGGGTATACCAGATACGCAGTATTTT	CASSGEGLAGIPDTQYF
.	TRBV5-1	.	TRBJ1-1	TGCGCCAGCAGCTTGGGCAACAGGGCTGCGAACACTGAAGCTTTCTTT	CASSLGNRAANTEAFF
.	TRBV4-1	.	TRBJ2-7	TGCGCCAGCAGCAAAGGGTTGGGCGGGAAATCCTACGAGCAGTACTTC	CASSKGLGGKSYEQYF
.	TRBV28	.	TRBJ1-5	TGTGCCAGCAGTTTAGGGCTGACGATTAGACCCCAGCATTTT	CASSLGLTIRPQHF
.	TRBV28	TRBD1	TRBJ2-7	TGTGCCAGCAGAATCAACAGGGGGCGAGGGAACGAGCAGTACTTC	CASRINRGRGNEQYF
.	TRBV30	TRBD1	TRBJ1-4	TGTGCCTGGAGTGTAATCGGTCAGGGGGGAGGAAAACTGTTTTTT	CAWSVIGQGGGKLFF
.	TRBV10-3	.	TRBJ1-2	TGTGCCATCAGTGAGTCGTCCGAGGGCTACACCTTC	CAISESSEGYTF
.	TRBV19	.	TRBJ2-2	TGTGCCATAGGGGACTCACCCCGGGGGGAGCTGTTTTTT	CAIGDSPRGELFF
.	TRBV7-8	.	TRBJ1-2	TGTGCCAGCAGCTCCAGGGATATCCGGTTATCGGGCTACACCTTC	CASSSRDIRLSGYTF
.	TRBV7-2	.	TRBJ2-7	TGTGCCAGCAGCTTATACTACCCAGGGCACGAGCAGTACTTC	CASSLYYPGHEQYF
few	TRBV7-3	.	TRBJ2-3	TGTGCCAGCAGCTTAACAACTACCACAGATACGCAGTATTTT	CASSLTTTTDTQYF
.	TRBV4-1	TRBD2	TRBJ2-2	TGCGCCAGCAGCCAAGATCGGATGGGTGGCGGGAGCCGTACCGGGGAGCTGTTTTTT	CASSQDRMGGGSRTGELFF
.	TRBV27	TRBD2	TRBJ2-7	TGTGCCAGCAGTTTTGGGACTAGCGCCTCCGAGCAGTACTTC	CASSFGTSASEQYF